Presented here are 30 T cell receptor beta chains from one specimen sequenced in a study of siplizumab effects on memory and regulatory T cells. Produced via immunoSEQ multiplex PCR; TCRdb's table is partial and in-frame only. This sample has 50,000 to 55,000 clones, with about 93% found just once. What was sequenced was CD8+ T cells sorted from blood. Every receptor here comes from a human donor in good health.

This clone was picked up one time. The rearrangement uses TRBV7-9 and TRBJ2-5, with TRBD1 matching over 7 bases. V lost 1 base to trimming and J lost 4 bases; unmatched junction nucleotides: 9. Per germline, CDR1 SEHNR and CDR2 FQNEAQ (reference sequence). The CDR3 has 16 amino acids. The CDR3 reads CASSLEEQTGAETQYF. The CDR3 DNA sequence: TGTGCCAGCAGCTTAGAGGAACAAACAGGGGCAGAGACCCAGTACTTC.

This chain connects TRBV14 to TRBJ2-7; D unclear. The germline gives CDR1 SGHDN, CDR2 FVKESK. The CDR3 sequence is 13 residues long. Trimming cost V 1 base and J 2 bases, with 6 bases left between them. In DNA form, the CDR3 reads TGTGCCAGCAGCCAAGGCTGGACCTACGAGCAGTACTTC. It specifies CASSQGWTYEQYF.

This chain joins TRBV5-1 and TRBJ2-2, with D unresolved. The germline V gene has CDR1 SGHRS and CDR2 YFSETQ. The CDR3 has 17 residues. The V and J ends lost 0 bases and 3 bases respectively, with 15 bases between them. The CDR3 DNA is TGCGCCAGCAGCTTGGCCGTCCAACGCTCCTACACCGGGGAGCTGTTTTTT. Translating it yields CASSLAVQRSYTGELFF.

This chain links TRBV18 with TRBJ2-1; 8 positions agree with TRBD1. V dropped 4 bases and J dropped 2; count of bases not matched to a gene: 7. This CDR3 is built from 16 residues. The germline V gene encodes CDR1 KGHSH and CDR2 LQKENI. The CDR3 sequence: CASSRISGGAYNEQFF. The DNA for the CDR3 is TGTGCCAGCTCACGAATATCAGGGGGCGCCTACAATGAGCAGTTCTTC. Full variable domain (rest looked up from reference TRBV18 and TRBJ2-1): NAGVMQNPRHLVRRRGQEARLRCSPMKGHSHVYWYRQLPEEGLKFMVYLQKENIIDESGMPKERFSAEFPKEGPSILRIQQVVRGDSAAYFCASSRISGGAYNEQFFGPGTRLTVL.

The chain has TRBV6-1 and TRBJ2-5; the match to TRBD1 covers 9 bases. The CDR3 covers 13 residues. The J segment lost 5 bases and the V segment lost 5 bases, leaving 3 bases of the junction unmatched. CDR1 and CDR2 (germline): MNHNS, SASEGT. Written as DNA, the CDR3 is TGTGCCAGCAGTAGGACAGGGGCCGAGACCCAGTACTTC. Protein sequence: CASSRTGAETQYF.

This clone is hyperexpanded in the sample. CDR3 DNA: TGTGCCATCGCGCTAGACTCCACAGATACGCAGTATTTT. This sequence encodes CAIALDSTDTQYF. The rearrangement links TRBV10-3 to TRBJ2-3; D is undetermined. V was clipped by 8 bases and J by 2 bases, with 11 bases between them. The CDR3 has 13 amino acids. The V gene's germline CDR1 is ENHRY and CDR2 SYGVKD.

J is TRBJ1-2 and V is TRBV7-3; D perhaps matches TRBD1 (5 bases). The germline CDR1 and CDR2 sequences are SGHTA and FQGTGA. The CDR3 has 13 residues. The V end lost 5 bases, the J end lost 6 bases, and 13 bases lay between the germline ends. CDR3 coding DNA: TGTGCCAGCAGCCTTACAGGAGTCGATGGCTACACCTTC. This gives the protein CASSLTGVDGYTF. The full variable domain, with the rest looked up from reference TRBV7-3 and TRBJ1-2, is GAGVSQTPSNKVTEKGKYVELRCDPISGHTALYWYRQSLGQGPEFLIYFQGTGAADDSGLPNDRFFAVRPEGSVSTLKIQRTERGDSAVYLCASSLTGVDGYTFGSGTRLTVV.

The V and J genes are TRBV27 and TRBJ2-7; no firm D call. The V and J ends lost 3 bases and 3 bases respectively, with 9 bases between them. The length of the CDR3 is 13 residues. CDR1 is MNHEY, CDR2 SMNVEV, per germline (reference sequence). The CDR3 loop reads CASSFRTNYEQYF. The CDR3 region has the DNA TGTGCCAGCAGTTTTCGGACGAACTACGAGCAGTACTTC.

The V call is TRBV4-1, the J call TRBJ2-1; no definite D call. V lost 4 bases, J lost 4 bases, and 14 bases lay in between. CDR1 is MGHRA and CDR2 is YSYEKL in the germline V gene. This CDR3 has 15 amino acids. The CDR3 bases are TGCGCCAGCAGCCTAGAAGGGCGAACTTACAATGAGCAGTTCTTC. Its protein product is CASSLEGRTYNEQFF.

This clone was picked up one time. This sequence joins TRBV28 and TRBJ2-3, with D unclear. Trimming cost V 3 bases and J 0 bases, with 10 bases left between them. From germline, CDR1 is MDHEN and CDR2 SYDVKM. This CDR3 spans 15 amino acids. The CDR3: CASSFVAVSTDTQYF. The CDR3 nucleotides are TGTGCCAGCAGTTTCGTCGCAGTTAGCACAGATACGCAGTATTTT.

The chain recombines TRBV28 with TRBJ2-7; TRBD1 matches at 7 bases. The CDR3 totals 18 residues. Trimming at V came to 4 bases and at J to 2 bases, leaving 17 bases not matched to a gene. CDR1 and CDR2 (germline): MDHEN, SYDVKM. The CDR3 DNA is TGTGCCAGCAGTTCCACCATACACAGGGGCTCCCGTACCTACGAGCAGTACTTC. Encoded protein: CASSSTIHRGSRTYEQYF.

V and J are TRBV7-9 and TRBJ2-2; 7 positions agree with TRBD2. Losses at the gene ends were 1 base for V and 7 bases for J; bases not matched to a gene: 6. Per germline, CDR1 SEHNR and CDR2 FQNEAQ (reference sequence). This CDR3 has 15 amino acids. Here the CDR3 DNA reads TGTGCCAGCAGCTTAGTAGGCCTAGCGGTCGGGGAGCTGTTTTTT. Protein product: CASSLVGLAVGELFF.

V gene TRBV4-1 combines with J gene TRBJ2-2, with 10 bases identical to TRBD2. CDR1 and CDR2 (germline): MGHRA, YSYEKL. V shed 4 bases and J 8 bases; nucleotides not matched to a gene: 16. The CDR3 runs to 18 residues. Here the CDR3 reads CASSLRFGLAGAGGELFF. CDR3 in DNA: TGCGCCAGCAGCCTCCGCTTTGGGCTAGCGGGAGCAGGGGGGGAGCTGTTTTTT.

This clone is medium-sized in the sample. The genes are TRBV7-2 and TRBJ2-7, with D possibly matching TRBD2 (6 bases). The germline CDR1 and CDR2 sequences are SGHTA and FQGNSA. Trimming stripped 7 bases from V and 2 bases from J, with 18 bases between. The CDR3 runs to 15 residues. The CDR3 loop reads CASNQGGLTAYEQYF. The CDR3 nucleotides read TGTGCCAGCAACCAGGGAGGACTCACCGCCTACGAGCAGTACTTC.

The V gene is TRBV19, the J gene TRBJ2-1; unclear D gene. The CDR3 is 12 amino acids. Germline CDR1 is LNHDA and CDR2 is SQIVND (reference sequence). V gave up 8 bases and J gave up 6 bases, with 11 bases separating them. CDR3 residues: CASGIHGNEQFF. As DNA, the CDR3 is TGTGCCAGTGGGATACACGGCAATGAGCAGTTCTTC.

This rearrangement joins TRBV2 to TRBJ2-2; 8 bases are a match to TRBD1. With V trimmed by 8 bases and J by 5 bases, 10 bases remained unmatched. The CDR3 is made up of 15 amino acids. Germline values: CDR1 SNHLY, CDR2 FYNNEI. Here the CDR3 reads CASWFRQGRTGELFF. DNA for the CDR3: TGTGCCAGCTGGTTTCGACAGGGGAGGACCGGGGAGCTGTTTTTT.

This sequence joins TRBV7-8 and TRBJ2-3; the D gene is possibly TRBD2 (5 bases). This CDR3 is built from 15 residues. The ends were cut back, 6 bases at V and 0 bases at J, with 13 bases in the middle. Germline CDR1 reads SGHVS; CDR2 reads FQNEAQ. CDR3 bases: TGTGCCAGCAGGCAGGACCCTAGCAGCACAGATACGCAGTATTTT. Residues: CASRQDPSSTDTQYF.

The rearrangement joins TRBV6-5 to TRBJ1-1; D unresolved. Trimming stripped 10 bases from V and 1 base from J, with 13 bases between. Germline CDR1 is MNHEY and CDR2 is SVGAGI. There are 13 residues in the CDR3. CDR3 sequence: CATRVLPNTEAFF. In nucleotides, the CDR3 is TGTGCCACCCGGGTTTTACCGAACACTGAAGCTTTCTTT.

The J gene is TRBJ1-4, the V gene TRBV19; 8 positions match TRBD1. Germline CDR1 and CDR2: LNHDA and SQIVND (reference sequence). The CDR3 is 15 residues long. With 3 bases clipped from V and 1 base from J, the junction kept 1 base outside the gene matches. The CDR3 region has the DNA TGTGCCAGTAGTATCGGGACAGGAACTAATGAAAAACTGTTTTTT. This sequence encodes CASSIGTGTNEKLFF.

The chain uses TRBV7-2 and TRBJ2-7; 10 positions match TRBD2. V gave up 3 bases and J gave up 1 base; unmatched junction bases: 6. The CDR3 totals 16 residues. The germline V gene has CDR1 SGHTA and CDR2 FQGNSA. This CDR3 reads CASSFYGTSVSYEQYF. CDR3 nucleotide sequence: TGTGCCAGCAGCTTTTATGGGACTAGCGTTTCCTACGAGCAGTACTTC. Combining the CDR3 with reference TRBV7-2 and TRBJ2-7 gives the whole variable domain GAGVSQSPSNKVTEKGKDVELRCDPISGHTALYWYRQSLGQGLEFLIYFQGNSAPDKSGLPSDRFSAERTGGSVSTLTIQRTQQEDSAVYLCASSFYGTSVSYEQYFGPGTRLTVT.

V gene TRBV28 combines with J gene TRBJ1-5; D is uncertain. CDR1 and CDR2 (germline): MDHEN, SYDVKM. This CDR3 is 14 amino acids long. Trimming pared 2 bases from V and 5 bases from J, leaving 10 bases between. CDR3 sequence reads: CASSLQTRYQPQHF. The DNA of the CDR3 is TGTGCCAGCAGTTTACAGACCCGATATCAGCCCCAGCATTTT.

The CDR3 is CASSSPVGNLNEQFF. CDR3 DNA: TGTGCCAGCAGCTCTCCGGTGGGTAACCTAAATGAGCAGTTCTTC. V gene TRBV7-9 combines with J gene TRBJ2-1, with no clear D. The CDR3 sequence is 15 residues long. V was trimmed by 4 bases and J by 7 bases, leaving 17 bases between them. CDR1 and CDR2 from the germline V gene are SEHNR and FQNEAQ (reference sequence).

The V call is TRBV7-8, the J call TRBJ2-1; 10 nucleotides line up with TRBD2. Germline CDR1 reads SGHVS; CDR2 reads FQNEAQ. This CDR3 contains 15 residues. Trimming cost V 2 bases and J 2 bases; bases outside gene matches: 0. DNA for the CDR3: TGTGCCAGCAGCTTAACTAGCGGGACCTACAATGAGCAGTTCTTC. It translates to CASSLTSGTYNEQFF.

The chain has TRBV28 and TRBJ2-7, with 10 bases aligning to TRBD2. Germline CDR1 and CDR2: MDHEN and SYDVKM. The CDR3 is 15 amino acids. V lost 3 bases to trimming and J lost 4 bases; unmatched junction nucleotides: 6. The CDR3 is CASSLELAGQYEQYF. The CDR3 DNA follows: TGTGCCAGCAGTTTGGAACTAGCGGGACAATACGAGCAGTACTTC.

CDR3 protein: CAWEGILFQGSSYEQYF. The CDR3 DNA sequence: TGTGCCTGGGAGGGGATTCTTTTTCAAGGGAGCTCCTACGAGCAGTACTTC. The chain couples TRBV30 to TRBJ2-7; D possibly matches TRBD1 or TRBD2 (5 bases each). The CDR3 consists of 17 residues. Trimming left V 5 bases short and J 0 bases short, with 23 bases between. The germline V gene encodes CDR1 GTSNPN and CDR2 SVGIG (reference sequence).

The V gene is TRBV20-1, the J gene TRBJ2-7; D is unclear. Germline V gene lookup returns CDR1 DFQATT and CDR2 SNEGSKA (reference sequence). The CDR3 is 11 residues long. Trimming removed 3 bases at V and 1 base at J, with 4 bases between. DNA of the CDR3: TGCAGTGCTAGTGATTCCTACGAGCAGTACTTC. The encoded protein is CSASDSYEQYF.

The CDR3 protein is CASGQGVFYEQFF. Written as DNA, the CDR3 is TGTGCCAGCGGACAGGGGGTATTTTATGAGCAGTTCTTC. The chain is built from TRBV27 and TRBJ2-1; TRBD1 matches at 10 bases. There are 13 residues in the CDR3. Losses at the gene ends were 8 bases for V and 8 bases for J; bases not matched to a gene: 6. Germline V lookup: CDR1 MNHEY, CDR2 SMNVEV (reference sequence).

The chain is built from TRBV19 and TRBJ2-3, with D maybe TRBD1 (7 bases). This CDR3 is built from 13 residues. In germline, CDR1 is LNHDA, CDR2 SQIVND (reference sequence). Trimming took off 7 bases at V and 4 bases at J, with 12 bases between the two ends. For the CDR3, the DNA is TGTGCCAGTAATGCCAGGGGGGCAGATACGCAGTATTTT. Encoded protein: CASNARGADTQYF. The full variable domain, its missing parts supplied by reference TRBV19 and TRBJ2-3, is DGGITQSPKYLFRKEGQNVTLSCEQNLNHDAMYWYRQDPGQGLRLIYYSQIVNDFQKGDIAEGYSVSREKKESFPLTVTSAQKNPTAFYLCASNARGADTQYFGPGTRLTVL.

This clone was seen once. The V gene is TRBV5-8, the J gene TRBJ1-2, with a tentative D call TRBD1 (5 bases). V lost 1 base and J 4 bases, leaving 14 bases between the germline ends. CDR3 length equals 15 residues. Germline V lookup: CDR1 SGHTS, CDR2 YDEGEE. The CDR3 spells CASSLSEYGGYGYTF. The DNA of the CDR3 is TGTGCCAGCAGCTTGTCGGAGTACGGGGGCTATGGCTACACCTTC.

The DNA for the CDR3 is TGTGCCAGCAGTGATCCAAACACCGGGGAGCTGTTTTTT. Translation: CASSDPNTGELFF. The chain is built from TRBV2 and TRBJ2-2, with D uncertain. Trimming took off 3 bases at V and 2 bases at J, with 4 bases between the two ends. Germline values: CDR1 SNHLY, CDR2 FYNNEI. This CDR3 comprises 13 residues.